This T cell receptor (beta chain) was sequenced during a study of sequential checkpoint blockade in melanoma. Study background: After nivolumab or ipilimumab alone, twenty-two patients had week-13 rebiopsies.

CDR1 is SGHNT, CDR2 YENEEA, per germline. V lost 4 bases and J lost 0, with 25 bases in between. CDR3 length equals 19 residues. This clone was counted many times. Its antigen is unidentified. Treatment described: randomized to nivolumab then ipilimumab (arm A) or the reverse (arm B). Sequencing was performed with immunoSEQ multiplex PCR; in TCRdb, only in-frame clones are kept and a portion is missing. The sample records 3,000 to 3,500 clones, 18% being singletons. Findings and limits, study-wide: Response in arm A was associated with pretreatment TIL clonality.

This chain uses TRBV11-3 with TRBJ2-7; TRBD1 might be the D (5 bases). The receptor was isolated from a human donor with melanoma. Material: tumor tissue (inferred from file names), obtained from a patient given nivolumab and ipilimumab in sequence. The DNA of the CDR3 is TGTGCCAGCAGCTCCAACCGCCCAGGAAAGGGGCCAAGCTCCTACGAGCAGTACTTC. Translating it yields CASSSNRPGKGPSSYEQYF.